Each of the 3 T cell receptor beta chains below was sequenced from the same sample in a study of metastatic and nonmetastatic thyroid tumors. Every patient was untreated before thyroid surgery. TCRdb reprocessed the PCR reads using MiXCR. Of 15,000 to 20,000 clones in the sample, about 28% were seen once. Sequenced material: blood. The receptors originated from a female donor with papillary thyroid cancer or a benign thyroid nodule (not recorded which). Some clones in this sample may be carry-over from other donors' samples.

The sample holds many counts of this clone. One base away lies a much larger clone, so this may be a sequencing read error. In DNA form, the CDR3 reads TGTGCCAGCATCCCGGCGGATACGCAGTATTTT. Amino acid sequence: CASIPADTQYF. The chain couples TRBV6-1 to TRBJ2-3; D is ambiguous. The CDR3 is made up of 11 amino acids. Deletions cut 7 bases from V and 6 bases from J, with 8 bases between. Germline loops: CDR1 MNHNS, CDR2 SASEGT.

The V call is TRBV25-1, the J call TRBJ1-1; 11 bases line up with TRBD1. Germline V gives CDR1 MGHDK, CDR2 SYGVNS. The CDR3 covers 15 residues. Trimming removed 8 bases from V and 3 bases from J; junction bases left unmatched: 8. For the CDR3, the DNA is TGTGCCAGCTTGGGACAGGGGGGGTCGGACACTGAAGCTTTCTTT. Translation: CASLGQGGSDTEAFF.

The CDR3 loop is CASSRGLAGHNEQFF. CDR3 sequence (DNA): TGTGCCAGCAGCAGAGGACTAGCTGGTCACAATGAGCAGTTCTTC. The chain has TRBV6-1 and TRBJ2-1; TRBD2 agrees at 8 bases. In germline, CDR1 is MNHNS, CDR2 SASEGT. V lost 6 bases to trimming and J lost 5 bases; unmatched junction nucleotides: 9. The CDR3 extends over 15 amino acids.